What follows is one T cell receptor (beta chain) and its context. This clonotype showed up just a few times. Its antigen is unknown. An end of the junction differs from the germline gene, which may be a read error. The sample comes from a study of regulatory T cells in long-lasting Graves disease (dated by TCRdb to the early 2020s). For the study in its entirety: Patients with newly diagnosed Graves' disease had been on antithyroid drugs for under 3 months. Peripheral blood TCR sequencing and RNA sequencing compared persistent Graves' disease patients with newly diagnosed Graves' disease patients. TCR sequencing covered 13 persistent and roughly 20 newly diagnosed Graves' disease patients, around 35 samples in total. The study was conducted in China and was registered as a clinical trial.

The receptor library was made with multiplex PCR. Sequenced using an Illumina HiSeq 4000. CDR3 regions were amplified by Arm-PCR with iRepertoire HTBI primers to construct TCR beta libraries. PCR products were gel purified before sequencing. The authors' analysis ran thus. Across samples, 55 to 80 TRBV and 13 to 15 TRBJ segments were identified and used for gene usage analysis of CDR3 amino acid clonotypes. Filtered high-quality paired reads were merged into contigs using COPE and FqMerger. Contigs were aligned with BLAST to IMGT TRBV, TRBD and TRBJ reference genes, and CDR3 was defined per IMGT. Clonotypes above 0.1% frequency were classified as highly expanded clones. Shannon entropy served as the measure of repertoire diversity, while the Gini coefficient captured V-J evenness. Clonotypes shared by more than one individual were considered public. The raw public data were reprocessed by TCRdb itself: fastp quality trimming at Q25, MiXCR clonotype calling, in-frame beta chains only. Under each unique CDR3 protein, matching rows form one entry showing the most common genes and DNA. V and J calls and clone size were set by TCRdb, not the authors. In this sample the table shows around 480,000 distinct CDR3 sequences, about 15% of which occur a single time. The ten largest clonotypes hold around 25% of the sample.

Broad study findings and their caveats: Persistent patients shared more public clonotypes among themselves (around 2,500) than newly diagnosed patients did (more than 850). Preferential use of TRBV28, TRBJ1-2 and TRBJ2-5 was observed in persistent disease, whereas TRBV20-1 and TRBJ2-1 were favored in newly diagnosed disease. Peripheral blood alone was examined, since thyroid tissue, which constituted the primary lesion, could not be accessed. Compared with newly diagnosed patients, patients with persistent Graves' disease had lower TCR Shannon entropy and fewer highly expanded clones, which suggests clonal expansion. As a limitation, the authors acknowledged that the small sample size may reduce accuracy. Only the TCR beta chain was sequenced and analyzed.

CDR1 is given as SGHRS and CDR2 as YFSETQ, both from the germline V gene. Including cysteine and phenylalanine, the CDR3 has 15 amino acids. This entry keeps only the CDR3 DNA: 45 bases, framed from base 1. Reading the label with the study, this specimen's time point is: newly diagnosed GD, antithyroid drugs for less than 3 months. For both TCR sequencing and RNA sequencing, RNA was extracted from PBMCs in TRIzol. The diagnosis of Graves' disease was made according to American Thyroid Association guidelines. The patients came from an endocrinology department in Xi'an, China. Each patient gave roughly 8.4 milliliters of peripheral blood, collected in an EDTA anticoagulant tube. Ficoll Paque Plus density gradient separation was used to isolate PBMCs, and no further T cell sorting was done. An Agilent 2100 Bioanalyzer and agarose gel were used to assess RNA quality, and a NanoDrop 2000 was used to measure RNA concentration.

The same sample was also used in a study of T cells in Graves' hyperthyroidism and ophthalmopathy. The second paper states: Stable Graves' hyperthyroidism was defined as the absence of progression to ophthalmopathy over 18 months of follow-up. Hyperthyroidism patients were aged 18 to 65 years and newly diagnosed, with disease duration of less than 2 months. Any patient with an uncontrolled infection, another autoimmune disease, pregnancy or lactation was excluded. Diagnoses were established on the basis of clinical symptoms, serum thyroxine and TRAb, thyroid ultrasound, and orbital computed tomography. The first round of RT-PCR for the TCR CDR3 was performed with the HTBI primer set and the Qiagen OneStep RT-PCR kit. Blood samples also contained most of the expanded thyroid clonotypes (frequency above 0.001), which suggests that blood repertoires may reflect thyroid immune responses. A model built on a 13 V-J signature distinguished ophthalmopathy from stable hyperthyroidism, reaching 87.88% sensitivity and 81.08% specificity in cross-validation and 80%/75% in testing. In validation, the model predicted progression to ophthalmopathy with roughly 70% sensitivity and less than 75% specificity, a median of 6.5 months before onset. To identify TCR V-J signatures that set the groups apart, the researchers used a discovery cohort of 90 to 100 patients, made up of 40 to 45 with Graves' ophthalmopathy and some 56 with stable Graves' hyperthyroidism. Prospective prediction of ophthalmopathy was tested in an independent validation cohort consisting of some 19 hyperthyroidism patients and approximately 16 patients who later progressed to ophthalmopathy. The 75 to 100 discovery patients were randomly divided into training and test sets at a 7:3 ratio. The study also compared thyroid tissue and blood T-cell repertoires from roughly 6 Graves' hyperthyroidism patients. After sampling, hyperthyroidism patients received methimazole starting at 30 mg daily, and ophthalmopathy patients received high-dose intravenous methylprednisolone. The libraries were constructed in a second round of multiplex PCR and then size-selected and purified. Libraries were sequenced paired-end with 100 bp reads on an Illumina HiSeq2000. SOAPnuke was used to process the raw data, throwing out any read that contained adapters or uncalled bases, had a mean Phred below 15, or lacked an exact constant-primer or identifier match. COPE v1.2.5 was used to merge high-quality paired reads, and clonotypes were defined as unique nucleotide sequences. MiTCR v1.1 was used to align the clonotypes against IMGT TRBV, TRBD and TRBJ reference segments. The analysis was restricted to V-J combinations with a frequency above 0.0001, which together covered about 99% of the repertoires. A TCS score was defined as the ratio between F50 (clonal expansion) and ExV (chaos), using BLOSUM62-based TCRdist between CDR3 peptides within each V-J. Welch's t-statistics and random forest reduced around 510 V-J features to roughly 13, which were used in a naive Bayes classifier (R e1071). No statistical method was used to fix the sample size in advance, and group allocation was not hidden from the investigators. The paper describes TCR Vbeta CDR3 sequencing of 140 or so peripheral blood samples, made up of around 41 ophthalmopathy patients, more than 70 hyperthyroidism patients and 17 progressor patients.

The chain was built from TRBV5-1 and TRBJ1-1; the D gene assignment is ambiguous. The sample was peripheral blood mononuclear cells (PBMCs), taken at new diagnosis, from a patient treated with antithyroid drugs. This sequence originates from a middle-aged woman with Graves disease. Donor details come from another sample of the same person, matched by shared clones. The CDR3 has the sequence CASSLVGNRGTEAFF. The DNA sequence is TGCGCCAGCAGCTTGGTAGGTAATCGAGGCACTGAAGCTTTCTTC.